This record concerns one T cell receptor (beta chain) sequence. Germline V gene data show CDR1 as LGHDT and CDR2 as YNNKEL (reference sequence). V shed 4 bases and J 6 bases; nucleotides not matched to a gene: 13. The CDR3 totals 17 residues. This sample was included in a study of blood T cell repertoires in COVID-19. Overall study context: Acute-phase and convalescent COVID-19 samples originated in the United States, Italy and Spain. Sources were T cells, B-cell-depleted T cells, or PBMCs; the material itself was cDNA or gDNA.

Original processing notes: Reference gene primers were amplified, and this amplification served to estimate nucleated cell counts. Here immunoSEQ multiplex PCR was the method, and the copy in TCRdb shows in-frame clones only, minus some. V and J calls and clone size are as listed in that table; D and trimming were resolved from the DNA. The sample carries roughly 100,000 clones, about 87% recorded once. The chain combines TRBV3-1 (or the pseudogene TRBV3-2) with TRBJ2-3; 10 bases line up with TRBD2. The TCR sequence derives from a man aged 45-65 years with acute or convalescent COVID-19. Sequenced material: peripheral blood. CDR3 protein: CASSPPTSGNTGDTQYF. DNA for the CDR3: TGTGCCAGCAGCCCTCCAACTAGCGGGAACACAGGGGATACGCAGTATTTT.